A single sample is the source of the 25 T cell receptor beta chains below, sequenced in a study of technical replicates of blood from a few donors (dated by TCRdb to the late 2010s). Libraries were prepared through the immunoSEQ multiplex PCR assay. What TCRdb holds here is the immuneACCESS table cut down to in-frame rearrangements. Part of the clones is not present; checked against another copy, under half of the missing clones reflect an unresolved V gene, and the others are unexplained. The sample yields about 71,000 clones; approximately 88% were counted once. The leading ten clones occupy 3.5% to 5% of the sample. Sample: PBMCs. These TCRs come from a human donor in good health. Some clones in this sample may be carry-over from other donors' samples.

The chain couples TRBV7-2 to TRBJ1-2; D is possibly TRBD1 (6 bases). Germline values: CDR1 SGHTA, CDR2 FQGNSA. The germline V and J ends were trimmed by 5 bases and 4 bases, with 17 bases remaining between them. This CDR3 comprises 15 residues. Written as DNA, the CDR3 is TGTGCCAGCAGCCCTCACAGGGTCCCCTCCTATGGCTACACCTTC. Translation gives CASSPHRVPSYGYTF.

This rearrangement joins TRBV5-4 to TRBJ2-3; D perhaps matches TRBD1 (6 bases). Germline loops: CDR1 SGHNT, CDR2 YYREEE (reference sequence). This CDR3 is 15 amino acids long. V lost 2 bases and J lost 2, with 12 bases in between. The chain's CDR3 is CASSLRTDVTDTQYF. The CDR3 DNA reads TGTGCCAGCAGCTTACGGACAGATGTCACAGATACGCAGTATTTT.

The chain carries TRBV7-6 and TRBJ2-2, with D tentatively TRBD1 (5 bases). Germline V CDR1 and CDR2: SGHVS, FNYEAQ. V was cut by 5 bases and J by 0 bases, with 7 bases left in between. This CDR3 is built from 14 residues. The CDR3 DNA reads as TGTGCCAGCAGCCCGACAGCGAACACCGGGGAGCTGTTTTTT. It codes for CASSPTANTGELFF.

The V call is TRBV7-9, the J call TRBJ1-2; the D is unclear. Trimming took off 4 bases at V and 2 bases at J, with 11 bases between the two ends. The germline V gene encodes CDR1 SEHNR and CDR2 FQNEAQ (reference sequence). This CDR3 has 14 residues. Here the CDR3 reads CASSSGSTNYGYTF. Written as DNA, the CDR3 is TGTGCCAGCAGCTCCGGGAGTACCAACTATGGCTACACCTTC.

The CDR3 loop is CASSYSIIAGTDTQYF. DNA for the CDR3: TGTGCCAGCAGTTACTCGATAATAGCGGGCACAGATACGCAGTATTTT. V and J are TRBV6-5 and TRBJ2-3, with D perhaps TRBD2 (6 bases). The length of the CDR3 is 16 residues. CDR1 MNHEY and CDR2 SVGAGI come from the germline V gene. The V end lost 0 bases, the J end lost 1 base, and 11 bases lay between the germline ends.

This rearrangement joins TRBV30 to TRBJ2-1, with TRBD2 identical over 9 bases. V dropped 1 base and J dropped 3; count of bases not matched to a gene: 7. In germline, CDR1 is GTSNPN, CDR2 SVGIG (reference sequence). This CDR3 is 16 amino acids long. The CDR3 loop reads CAWSGETSGYYNEQFF. The DNA for the CDR3 is TGTGCCTGGAGTGGGGAAACTAGCGGGTACTACAATGAGCAGTTCTTC.

The genes are TRBV4-2 and TRBJ2-5, with TRBD2 as a possible D gene (5 bases). This CDR3 comprises 13 residues. Germline V gives CDR1 LGHNA, CDR2 YNFKEQ. The V end lost 7 bases, the J end lost 5 bases, and 14 bases lay between the germline ends. The CDR3 DNA sequence: TGTGCCAGCAACCCGGCGGGCGGGGAGACCCAGTACTTC. Translating it yields CASNPAGGETQYF.

The rearrangement uses TRBV6-6 and TRBJ1-2; 9 bases line up with TRBD1. This CDR3 contains 14 residues. V lost 6 bases to trimming and J lost 4 bases; unmatched junction nucleotides: 6. Germline assignment: CDR1 MNHNY and CDR2 SVGAGI (reference sequence). Here the CDR3 reads CASRGQGTIYGYTF. The CDR3 DNA reads as TGTGCCAGCAGAGGACAGGGGACCATCTATGGCTACACCTTC.

The chain joins TRBV6-1 to TRBJ1-6; no clear D gene. This CDR3 contains 11 residues. Per the germline V gene, CDR1 is MNHNS and CDR2 is SASEGT. Trimming stripped 6 bases from V and 13 bases from J, with 10 bases between. Written as DNA, the CDR3 is TGTGCCAGCAGCCGATCACGGCCCCTCCACTTT. Protein sequence: CASSRSRPLHF.

The chain uses TRBV30 and TRBJ1-5; no firm D call. The CDR3 runs 12 residues. Trimming pared 1 base from V and 6 bases from J, leaving 7 bases between. Germline loops: CDR1 GTSNPN, CDR2 SVGIG (reference sequence). CDR3 DNA sequence: TGTGCCTGGAGTGCCGGGATTCAGCCCCAGCATTTT. Translation: CAWSAGIQPQHF. The full variable domain, in which reference TRBV30 and TRBJ1-5 provide the parts outside the CDR3, is SQTIHQWPATLVQPVGSPLSLECTVEGTSNPNLYWYRQAAGRGLQLLFYSVGIGQISSEVPQNLSASRPQDRQFILSSKKLLLSDSGFYLCAWSAGIQPQHFGDGTRLSIL.

The V and J genes are TRBV19 and TRBJ2-2, with 7 bases aligning to TRBD1. This CDR3 is built from 16 residues. Germline CDR1 reads LNHDA; CDR2 reads SQIVND (reference sequence). V lost 5 bases, J lost 1 base, and 7 bases stayed unmatched. The CDR3, as DNA: TGTGCCAGTAGTTCTGGACAGGCCAGGAACACCGGGGAGCTGTTTTTT. Its protein product is CASSSGQARNTGELFF.

V and J are TRBV4-1 and TRBJ2-5; 15 bases match TRBD2. The ends lost 2 bases at V and 5 bases at J; junction bases unmatched: 3. The CDR3 totals 16 residues. Germline V gene sequence: CDR1 MGHRA, CDR2 YSYEKL. The CDR3: CASSQWGLAGGETQYF. The CDR3 DNA sequence: TGCGCCAGCAGCCAATGGGGACTAGCGGGAGGTGAGACCCAGTACTTC.

This clone occurred a few times. This sequence joins TRBV5-1 and TRBJ1-4; D perhaps matches TRBD1 (6 bases). V was pared by 2 bases and J by 7 bases, with 15 bases between. In germline, CDR1 is SGHRS, CDR2 YFSETQ. CDR3 length equals 15 residues. The CDR3 region is CASSLVWGLGEKLFF. CDR3 nucleotides: TGCGCCAGCAGCTTAGTTTGGGGGCTGGGTGAAAAACTGTTTTTT.

The gene calls are TRBV2 and TRBJ1-1; 9 nucleotides agree with TRBD1. This CDR3 comprises 14 residues. The germline V gene encodes CDR1 SNHLY and CDR2 FYNNEI. The V segment lost 5 bases and the J segment 4 bases; nucleotides outside the gene matches: 5. The CDR3 bases are TGTGCCAGCAGTTCCGGACAGGGGATCACTGAAGCTTTCTTT. As protein: CASSSGQGITEAFF.

The rearrangement joins TRBV7-9 to TRBJ2-1, with TRBD2 as a possible D gene (5 bases). This CDR3 is 12 amino acids long. V lost 6 bases to trimming and J lost 11 bases, with 14 bases between them. Germline-derived CDR1 and CDR2 are SEHNR and FQNEAQ (reference sequence). CDR3 residues: CASSPSRRQQFF. For the CDR3, the DNA is TGTGCCAGCAGTCCCAGTAGGAGGCAGCAGTTCTTC.

This rearrangement joins TRBV11-2 to TRBJ1-3; D is uncertain. Germline V gene lookup returns CDR1 SGHAT and CDR2 FQNNGV. The CDR3 covers 12 residues. V shed 5 bases and J shed 8 bases, with 10 bases lying between them. In DNA, the CDR3 is TGTGCCAGCAGCCCTGGAGGACACACCATATATTTT. Protein sequence: CASSPGGHTIYF.

This clone appeared once. The rearrangement links TRBV2 to TRBJ2-3; 11 nucleotides line up with TRBD1. Per the germline V gene, CDR1 is SNHLY and CDR2 is FYNNEI. This CDR3 contains 15 residues. V trimming: 7 bases; J trimming: 4 bases; junction bases outside the gene matches: 7. The CDR3 DNA is TGTGCCAGCATGGGGACAGGGGGTGGGGCAGATACGCAGTATTTT. This gives the protein CASMGTGGGADTQYF.

V is TRBV5-4 and J is TRBJ2-1; possibly TRBD2 for D (5 bases). CDR3 length: 15 residues. Germline V gives CDR1 SGHNT, CDR2 YYREEE (reference sequence). The V end lost 2 bases, the J end lost 8 bases, and 17 bases lay between the germline ends. The DNA of the CDR3 is TGTGCCAGCAGCTTATTCCGGACTGACGGGGATGAGCAGTTCTTC. It codes for CASSLFRTDGDEQFF. Using reference TRBV5-4 and TRBJ2-1 for the parts outside the CDR3, the full variable domain is ETGVTQSPTHLIKTRGQQVTLRCSSQSGHNTVSWYQQALGQGPQFIFQYYREEENGRGNFPPRFSGLQFPNYSSELNVNALELDDSALYLCASSLFRTDGDEQFFGPGTRLTVL.

The genes are TRBV12-5 and TRBJ2-7; possible D gene TRBD1, 5 bases. The germline V gene has CDR1 LGHNT and CDR2 FRNRAP. The germline V and J ends were trimmed by 6 bases and 4 bases, with 13 bases remaining between them. This CDR3 region has 13 residues. The CDR3 nucleotides read TGTGCTAGTGGCCCAGGGAACCAATACGAGCAGTACTTC. Translated: CASGPGNQYEQYF.

CDR3 residues: CASSKIAITGGVKLFF. DNA for the CDR3: TGTGCCAGCAGCAAAATTGCGATAACAGGGGGGGTAAAACTGTTTTTT. The rearrangement joins TRBV7-8 to TRBJ1-4, with 8 bases fitting TRBD1. CDR3 length: 16 amino acids. Trimming took 5 bases from V and 10 from J; bases not matched to a gene: 15. The germline V gene has CDR1 SGHVS and CDR2 FQNEAQ.

This chain uses TRBV4-3 with TRBJ2-1; 10 bases agree with TRBD2. V shed 0 bases, J shed 4 bases, and the junction held 9 bases outside the gene matches. The V gene's germline CDR1 is LGHNA and CDR2 YSLEER. The CDR3 is made up of 18 amino acids. In DNA form, the CDR3 reads TGCGCCAGCAGCCAAGAGCCTAGCGGGAGAGCGGGATACAATGAGCAGTTCTTC. The encoded protein is CASSQEPSGRAGYNEQFF.

This sequence joins TRBV9 and TRBJ2-7; 7 bases match TRBD1. From germline, CDR1 is SGDLS and CDR2 YYNGEE. The J segment lost 7 bases and the V segment lost 4 bases, leaving 14 bases of the junction unmatched. The length of the CDR3 is 15 residues. The CDR3 DNA reads as TGTGCCAGCAGCCCACCTAGGACAGGTCCCGGGGAGCAGTACTTC. It yields the protein CASSPPRTGPGEQYF.

This chain links TRBV7-3 with TRBJ2-1; TRBD2 might be the D (6 bases). The germline V and J ends were trimmed by 8 bases and 0 bases, with 14 bases remaining between them. Germline V gene data show CDR1 as SGHTA and CDR2 as FQGTGA. This CDR3 comprises 15 residues. The CDR3: CASSGAGSSYNEQFF. The DNA for the CDR3 is TGTGCCAGCTCTGGGGCGGGGAGCTCCTACAATGAGCAGTTCTTC. Full variable domain (remainder filled in from reference TRBV7-3 and TRBJ2-1): GAGVSQTPSNKVTEKGKYVELRCDPISGHTALYWYRQSLGQGPEFLIYFQGTGAADDSGLPNDRFFAVRPEGSVSTLKIQRTERGDSAVYLCASSGAGSSYNEQFFGPGTRLTVL.

The chain uses TRBV2 and TRBJ2-7; 9 positions agree with TRBD1. This CDR3 contains 14 residues. The J segment lost 4 bases and the V segment lost 3 bases, leaving 4 bases of the junction unmatched. Germline V gives CDR1 SNHLY, CDR2 FYNNEI. The CDR3 protein is CASSDTGGVYEQYF. In nucleotides, the CDR3 is TGTGCCAGCAGTGATACAGGGGGCGTATACGAGCAGTACTTC.

In the case of this clone: A junction end diverges from the germline sequence, so it may reflect a read error. The chain has TRBV15 and TRBJ2-4; TRBD2 matches at 14 bases. The CDR3 is made up of 17 amino acids. The germline gives CDR1 LNHNV, CDR2 YYDKDF (reference sequence). CDR3 nucleotides: TGTGCCACCAGCGCCCCGACTAGCGGGGGGGCCAGAAACATTCAGTACTTC. It is translated as CATSAPTSGGARNIQYF.